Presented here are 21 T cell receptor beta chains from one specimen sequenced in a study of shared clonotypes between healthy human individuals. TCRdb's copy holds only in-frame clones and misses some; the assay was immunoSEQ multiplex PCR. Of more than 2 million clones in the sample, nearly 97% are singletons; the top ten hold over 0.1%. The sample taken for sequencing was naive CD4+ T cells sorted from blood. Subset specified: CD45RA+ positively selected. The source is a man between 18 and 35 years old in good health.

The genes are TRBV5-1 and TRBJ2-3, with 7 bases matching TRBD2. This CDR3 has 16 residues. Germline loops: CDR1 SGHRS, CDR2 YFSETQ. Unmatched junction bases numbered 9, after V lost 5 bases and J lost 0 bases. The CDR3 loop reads CASRGRGGKSTDTQYF. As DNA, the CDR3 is TGCGCCAGCAGGGGACGGGGAGGGAAAAGCACAGATACGCAGTATTTT.

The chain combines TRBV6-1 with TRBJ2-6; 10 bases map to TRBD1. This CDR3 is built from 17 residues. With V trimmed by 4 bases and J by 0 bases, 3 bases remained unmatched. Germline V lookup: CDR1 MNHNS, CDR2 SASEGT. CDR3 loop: CASSGRQGASGANVLTF. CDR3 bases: TGTGCCAGCAGTGGTAGACAGGGGGCCTCTGGGGCCAACGTCCTGACTTTC.

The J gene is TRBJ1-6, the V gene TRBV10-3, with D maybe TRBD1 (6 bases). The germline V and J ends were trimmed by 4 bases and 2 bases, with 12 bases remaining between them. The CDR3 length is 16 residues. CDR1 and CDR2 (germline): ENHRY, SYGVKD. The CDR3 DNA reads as TGTGCCATCAGTGTTGGGGGCGACCCCTATAATTCACCCCTCCACTTT. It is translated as CAISVGGDPYNSPLHF.

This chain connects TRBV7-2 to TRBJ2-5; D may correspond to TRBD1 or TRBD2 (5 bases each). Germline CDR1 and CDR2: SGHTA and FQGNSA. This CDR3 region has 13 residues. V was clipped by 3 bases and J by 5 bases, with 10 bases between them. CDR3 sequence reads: CASSFGDGETQYF. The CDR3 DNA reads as TGTGCCAGCAGCTTTGGGGACGGGGAGACCCAGTACTTC.

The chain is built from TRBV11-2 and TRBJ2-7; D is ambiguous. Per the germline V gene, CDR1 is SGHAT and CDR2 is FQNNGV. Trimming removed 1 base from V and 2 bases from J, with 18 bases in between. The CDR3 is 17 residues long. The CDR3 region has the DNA TGTGCCAGCAGCTTAGCGCTACGGCGGCAGGCCACCTACGAGCAGTACTTC. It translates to CASSLALRRQATYEQYF.

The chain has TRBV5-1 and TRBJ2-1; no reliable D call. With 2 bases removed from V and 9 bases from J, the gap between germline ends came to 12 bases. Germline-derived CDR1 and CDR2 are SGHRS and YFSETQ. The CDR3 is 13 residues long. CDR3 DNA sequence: TGCGCCAGCAGCTTCGACGGTACCGGTGAGCAGTTCTTC. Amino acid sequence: CASSFDGTGEQFF.

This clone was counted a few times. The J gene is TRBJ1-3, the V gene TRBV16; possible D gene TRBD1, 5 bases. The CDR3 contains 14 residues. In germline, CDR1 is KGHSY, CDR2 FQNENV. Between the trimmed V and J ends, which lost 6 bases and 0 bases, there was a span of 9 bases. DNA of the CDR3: TGTGCCAGCAGTCTCGACAGCTCTGGAAACACCATATATTTT. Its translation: CASSLDSSGNTIYF.

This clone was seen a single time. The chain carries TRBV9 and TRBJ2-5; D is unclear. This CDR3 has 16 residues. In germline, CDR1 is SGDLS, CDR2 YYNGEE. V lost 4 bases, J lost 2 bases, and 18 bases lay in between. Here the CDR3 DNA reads TGTGCCAGCAGCCCCGGGTTGAAGGGCGGACAAGAGACCCAGTACTTC. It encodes CASSPGLKGGQETQYF.

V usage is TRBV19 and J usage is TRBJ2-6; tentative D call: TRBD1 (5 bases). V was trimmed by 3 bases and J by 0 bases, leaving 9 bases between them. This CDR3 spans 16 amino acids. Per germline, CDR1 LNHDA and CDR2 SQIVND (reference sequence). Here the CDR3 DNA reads TGTGCCAGTAGTATTGGGGCGGCCTCTGGGGCCAACGTCCTGACTTTC. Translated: CASSIGAASGANVLTF. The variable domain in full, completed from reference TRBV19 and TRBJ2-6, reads DGGITQSPKYLFRKEGQNVTLSCEQNLNHDAMYWYRQDPGQGLRLIYYSQIVNDFQKGDIAEGYSVSREKKESFPLTVTSAQKNPTAFYLCASSIGAASGANVLTFGAGSRLTVL.

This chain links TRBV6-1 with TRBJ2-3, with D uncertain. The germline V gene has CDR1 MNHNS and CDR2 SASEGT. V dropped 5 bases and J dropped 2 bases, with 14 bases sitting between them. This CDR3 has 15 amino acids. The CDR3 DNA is TGTGCCAGCAGTACATCTCTACGAGCCACAGATACGCAGTATTTT. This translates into CASSTSLRATDTQYF.

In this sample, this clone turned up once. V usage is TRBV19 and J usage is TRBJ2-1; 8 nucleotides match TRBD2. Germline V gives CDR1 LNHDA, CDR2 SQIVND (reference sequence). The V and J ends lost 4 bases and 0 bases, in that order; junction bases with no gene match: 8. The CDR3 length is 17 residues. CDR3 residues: CASSTRLALSSYNEQFF. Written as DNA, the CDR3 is TGTGCCAGTAGTACCCGACTAGCGCTGAGCTCCTACAATGAGCAGTTCTTC.

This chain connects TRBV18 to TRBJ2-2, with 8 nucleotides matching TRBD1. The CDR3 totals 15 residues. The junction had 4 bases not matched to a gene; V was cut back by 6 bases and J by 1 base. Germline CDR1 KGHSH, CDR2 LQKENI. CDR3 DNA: TGTGCCAGCTCGGGGACAGGACTGAACACCGGGGAGCTGTTTTTT. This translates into CASSGTGLNTGELFF.

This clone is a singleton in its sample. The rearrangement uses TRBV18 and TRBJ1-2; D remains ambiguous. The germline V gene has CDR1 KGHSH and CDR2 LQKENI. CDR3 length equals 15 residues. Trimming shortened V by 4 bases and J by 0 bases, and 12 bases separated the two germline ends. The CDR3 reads CASSLNRETNYGYTF. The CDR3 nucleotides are TGTGCCAGCTCACTTAACCGGGAGACTAACTATGGCTACACCTTC.

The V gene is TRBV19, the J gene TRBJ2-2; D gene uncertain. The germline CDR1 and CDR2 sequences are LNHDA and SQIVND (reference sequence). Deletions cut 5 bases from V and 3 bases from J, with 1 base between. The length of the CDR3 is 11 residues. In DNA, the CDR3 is TGTGCCAGTAGTTACACCGGGGAGCTGTTTTTT. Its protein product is CASSYTGELFF.

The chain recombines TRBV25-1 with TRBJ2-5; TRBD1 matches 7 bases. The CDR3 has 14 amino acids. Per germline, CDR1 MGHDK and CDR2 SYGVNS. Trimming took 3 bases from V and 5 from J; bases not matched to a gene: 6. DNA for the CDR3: TGTGCCAGCAGTGATTCTAGGGGGCGGGAGACCCAGTACTTC. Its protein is CASSDSRGRETQYF.

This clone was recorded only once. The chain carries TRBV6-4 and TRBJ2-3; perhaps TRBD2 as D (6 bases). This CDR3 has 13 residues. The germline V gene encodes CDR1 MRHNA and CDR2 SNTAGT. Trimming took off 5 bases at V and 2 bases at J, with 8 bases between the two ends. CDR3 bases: TGTGCCAGCAGTAGGGACTTCACAGATACGCAGTATTTT. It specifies CASSRDFTDTQYF.

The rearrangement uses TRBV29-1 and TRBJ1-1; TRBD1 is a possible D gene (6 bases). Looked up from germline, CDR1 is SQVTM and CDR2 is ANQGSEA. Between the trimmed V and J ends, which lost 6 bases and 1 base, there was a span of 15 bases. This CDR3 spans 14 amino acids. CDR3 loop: CSVTGGRTNTEAFF. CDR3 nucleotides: TGCAGCGTGACCGGGGGCAGAACGAACACTGAAGCTTTCTTT.

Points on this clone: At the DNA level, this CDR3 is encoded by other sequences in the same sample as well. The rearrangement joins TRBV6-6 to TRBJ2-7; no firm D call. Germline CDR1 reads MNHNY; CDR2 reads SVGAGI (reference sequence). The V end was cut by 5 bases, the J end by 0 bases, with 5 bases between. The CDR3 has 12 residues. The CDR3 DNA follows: TGTGCCAGCAGTCCGAGCTCCTACGAGCAGTACTTC. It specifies CASSPSSYEQYF.

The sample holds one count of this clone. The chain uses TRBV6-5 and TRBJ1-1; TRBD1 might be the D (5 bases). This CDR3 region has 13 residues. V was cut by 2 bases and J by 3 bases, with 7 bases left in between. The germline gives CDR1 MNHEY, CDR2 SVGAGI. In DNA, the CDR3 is TGTGCCAGCAGTTACGCAGGGCACACTGAAGCTTTCTTT. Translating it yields CASSYAGHTEAFF.

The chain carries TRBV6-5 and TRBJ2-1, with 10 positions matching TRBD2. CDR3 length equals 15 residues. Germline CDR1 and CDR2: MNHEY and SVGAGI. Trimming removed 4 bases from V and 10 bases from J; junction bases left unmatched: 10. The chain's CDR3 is CASSSPSGRAWEQFF. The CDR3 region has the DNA TGTGCCAGCAGTTCCCCCAGCGGGAGGGCCTGGGAGCAGTTCTTC.

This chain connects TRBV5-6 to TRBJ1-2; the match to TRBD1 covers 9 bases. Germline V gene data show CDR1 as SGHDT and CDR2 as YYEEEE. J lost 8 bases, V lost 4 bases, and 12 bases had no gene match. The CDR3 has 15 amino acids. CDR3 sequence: CASSGGQGLTRGYTF. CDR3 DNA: TGTGCCAGCAGCGGGGGACAGGGCCTGACGCGGGGCTACACCTTC.